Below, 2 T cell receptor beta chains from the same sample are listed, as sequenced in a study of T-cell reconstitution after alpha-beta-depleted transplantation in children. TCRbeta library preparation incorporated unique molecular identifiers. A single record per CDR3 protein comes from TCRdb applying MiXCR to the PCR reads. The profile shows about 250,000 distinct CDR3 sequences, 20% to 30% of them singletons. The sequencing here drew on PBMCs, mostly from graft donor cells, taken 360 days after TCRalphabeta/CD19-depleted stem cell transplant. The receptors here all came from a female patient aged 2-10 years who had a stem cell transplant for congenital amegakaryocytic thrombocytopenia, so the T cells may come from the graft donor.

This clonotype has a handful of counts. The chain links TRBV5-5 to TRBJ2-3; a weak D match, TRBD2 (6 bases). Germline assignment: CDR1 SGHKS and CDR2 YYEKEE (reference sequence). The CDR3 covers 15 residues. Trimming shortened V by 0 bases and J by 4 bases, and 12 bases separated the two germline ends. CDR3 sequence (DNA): TGTGCCAGCAGCTTGGCAGGGTGGGGGGCAGATACGCAGTATTTT. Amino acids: CASSLAGWGADTQYF.

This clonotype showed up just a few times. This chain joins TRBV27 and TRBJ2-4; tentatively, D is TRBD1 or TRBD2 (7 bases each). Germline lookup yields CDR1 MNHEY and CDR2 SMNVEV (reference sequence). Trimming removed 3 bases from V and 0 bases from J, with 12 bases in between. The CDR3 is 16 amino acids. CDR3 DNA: TGTGCCAGCAGTTTCGGGGGGACAGCAGCCAAAAACATTCAGTACTTC. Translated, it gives CASSFGGTAAKNIQYF.